This T cell receptor (beta chain) was sequenced for a study of CD8 T cells in Susac syndrome. CD8+ and CD4+ T cells circulating in blood were sequenced for TCR beta. The individuals used as controls were healthy donors who had been matched for both age and sex. FACS enriched CD8+ TEMRA cells, while bulk CD8+ and CD4+ were negatively isolated. Between the trimmed V and J ends, which lost 6 bases and 3 bases, there was a span of 18 bases. This CDR3 has 15 residues. Germline values: CDR1 MNHEY, CDR2 SMNVEV (reference sequence). Reverse transcription used about 0.45 to 1 ug RNA and random hexamers. The amplification used immunoSEQ multiplex PCR on TCR beta CDR3; it spanned 54 Vbeta and 13 Jbeta. TCRdb ran MiXCR on the immunoSEQ multiplex PCR reads and lists one entry per CDR3 protein. This sample has about 130,000 distinct CDR3 sequences, with 90% to 95% found just once.

The sample comprised CD4+ T cells from PBMCs. This clonotype was sampled from a human donor in good health. V gene TRBV27 combines with J gene TRBJ2-7; TRBD2 is a possible D gene (7 bases). CDR3 coding DNA: TGTGCCAGCAGACGGATTGGGGGGGACAACTACGAGCAGTACTTC. It encodes CASRRIGGDNYEQYF.